A selection of T cell receptor beta chains follows, all from one sample in a study of cytomegalovirus exposure and HLA in healthy donors. The assay was immunoSEQ multiplex PCR, and TCRdb's table has in-frame clones only and misses some. The table for this sample gives roughly 60,000 clones. The sequenced material came from PBMCs. These receptors came from a woman aged 18-29 years in good health and CMV-seronegative. CDR3s include the opening cysteine and the closing phenylalanine or tryptophan. D genes are given only for firm matches.

j_call | d_call | v_call | cdr3_aa | cdr3_nt
TRBJ1-1 | TRBD1 | TRBV6-5 | CASSYSSQGAGTEAFF | TGTGCCAGCAGTTACTCGAGTCAGGGGGCTGGCACTGAAGCTTTCTTT
TRBJ1-2 | . | TRBV7-9 | CASSDFRGDYGYTF | TGTGCCAGCAGCGACTTCAGGGGAGACTATGGCTACACCTTC
TRBJ2-7 | . | TRBV18 | CASSPRAAGVDEQYF | TGTGCCAGCTCACCACGAGCTGCAGGGGTCGACGAGCAGTACTTC
TRBJ1-3 | . | TRBV6-5 | CASSFGRPADTIYF | TGTGCCAGCAGCTTTGGACGGCCAGCGGACACCATATATTTT
TRBJ1-1 | . | TRBV19 | CASSMGPWVGEAFF | TGTGCCAGTAGTATGGGGCCATGGGTAGGTGAAGCTTTCTTT
TRBJ1-5 | . | TRBV28 | CASSLKGASPTQHF | TGTGCCAGCAGTTTGAAAGGGGCCAGTCCGACCCAGCATTTT
TRBJ1-2 | . | TRBV6-5 | CATQGDVVGYTF | TGTGCCACCCAAGGAGACGTGGTTGGCTACACCTTC
TRBJ2-4 | . | TRBV7-9 | CASSLTWAKNIQYF | TGTGCCAGCAGCTTGACATGGGCCAAAAACATTCAGTACTTC
TRBJ1-2 | . | TRBV9 | CASSGQPGRGGSGYTF | TGTGCCAGCAGCGGACAACCGGGACGCGGGGGTTCGGGCTACACCTTC
TRBJ1-2 | TRBD1 | TRBV28 | CASSQGQDYGYTF | TGTGCCAGCAGTCAGGGACAGGACTATGGCTACACCTTC
TRBJ2-2 | . | TRBV11-3 | CASSLGGRTNTGELFF | TGTGCCAGCAGCTTAGGGGGCAGAACGAACACCGGGGAGCTGTTTTTT
TRBJ2-1 | TRBD1 | TRBV29-1 | CSVAQIAGGAVDEQFF | TGCAGCGTTGCCCAAATAGCAGGGGGCGCCGTAGATGAGCAGTTCTTC
TRBJ1-1 | . | TRBV18 | CASSPRVMVGVSTEAFF | TGTGCCAGCTCACCCCGTGTGATGGTAGGGGTGAGCACTGAAGCTTTCTTT
TRBJ2-1 | TRBD2 | TRBV30 | CAWNERGYNEQFF | TGTGCCTGGAATGAGCGGGGCTACAATGAGCAGTTCTTC
TRBJ2-1 | TRBD1 | TRBV4-1 | CASSTGDGYNEQFF | TGCGCCAGCAGCACAGGGGACGGGTACAATGAGCAGTTCTTC
TRBJ2-7 | . | TRBV5-6 | CASSRDIPGEQYF | TGTGCCAGCAGCCGGGACATACCGGGCGAGCAGTACTTC
TRBJ2-1 | . | TRBV29-1 | CSVVTRGNHNEQFF | TGCAGCGTGGTGACTAGAGGGAATCACAATGAGCAGTTCTTC
TRBJ1-1 | TRBD1 | TRBV30 | CAWRERDRLNTEAFF | TGTGCCTGGAGAGAGAGGGACAGACTAAACACTGAAGCTTTCTTT
TRBJ2-1 | TRBD2 | TRBV7-3 | CASALAGFNEQFF | TGTGCCAGCGCACTAGCGGGATTCAATGAGCAGTTCTTC
TRBJ2-1 | . | TRBV27 | CASQDSSSYNEQFF | TGTGCCAGCCAGGACAGTAGCTCCTACAATGAGCAGTTCTTC
TRBJ1-1 | . | TRBV9 | CASSGLGGSTEAFF | TGTGCCAGCAGCGGTCTTGGGGGGTCCACTGAAGCTTTCTTT
TRBJ1-1 | . | TRBV7-9 | CASTDRGGGMNTEAFF | TGTGCCAGCACCGATCGGGGCGGGGGGATGAACACTGAAGCTTTCTTT
TRBJ1-1 | . | TRBV2 | CASREGTSNTEAFF | TGTGCCAGCAGGGAAGGGACATCGAACACTGAAGCTTTCTTT
TRBJ1-3 | . | TRBV12-5 | CASGLELIYGNTIYF | TGTGCTAGTGGTTTGGAACTAATATACGGAAACACCATATATTTT
TRBJ2-3 | . | TRBV7-2 | CASSFRGPGGWYGTDTQYF | TGTGCCAGCAGCTTTAGGGGACCAGGAGGGTGGTACGGCACAGATACGCAGTATTTT
TRBJ1-4 | . | TRBV18 | CASSPGRSDGGEKLFF | TGTGCCAGCTCACCGGGCAGGTCCGACGGTGGGGAAAAACTGTTTTTT
TRBJ2-3 | TRBD1 | TRBV9 | CASSSQGAMSTDTQYF | TGTGCCAGCAGCTCCCAGGGGGCAATGAGCACAGATACGCAGTATTTT
TRBJ1-2 | TRBD1 | TRBV9 | CASSPPGGTGGGYTF | TGTGCCAGCAGCCCCCCTGGTGGGACAGGGGGGGGCTACACCTTC
TRBJ2-1 | TRBD1 | TRBV7-3 | CASSSPGQAYNEQFF | TGTGCCAGCAGCTCCCCGGGACAGGCCTACAATGAGCAGTTCTTC
TRBJ2-5 | . | TRBV19 | CASRPGSALGETQYF | TGTGCCAGTAGGCCAGGGTCTGCCCTTGGGGAGACCCAGTACTTC
TRBJ2-1 | . | TRBV30 | CAWSVVTRAGFGDEQFF | TGTGCCTGGAGTGTAGTGACTAGAGCGGGTTTCGGGGATGAGCAGTTCTTC
TRBJ2-2 | TRBD1 | TRBV2 | CASSGGQGPINTGELFF | TGTGCCAGCAGTGGGGGACAGGGACCAATAAACACCGGGGAGCTGTTTTTT
TRBJ2-2 | TRBD2 | TRBV9 | CASSERGSTGELFF | TGTGCCAGCAGCGAGCGGGGGAGCACCGGGGAGCTGTTTTTT
TRBJ1-2 | . | TRBV11-3 | CASSTPNWNYGYTF | TGTGCCAGCAGCACACCGAATTGGAACTATGGCTACACCTTC
TRBJ1-2 | TRBD1 | TRBV28 | CASRDRVVYGYTF | TGTGCCAGCAGGGACAGGGTAGTCTATGGCTACACCTTC
TRBJ1-2 | TRBD1 | TRBV2 | CASGGTDNYGYTF | TGTGCCAGCGGTGGGACAGACAACTATGGCTACACCTTC
TRBJ2-7 | . | TRBV10-2 | CASSLTYEQYF | TGCGCCAGCAGCCTTACCTACGAGCAGTACTTC
TRBJ2-6 | . | TRBV11-3 | CASSLFRGANVLTF | TGTGCCAGCAGCTTGTTTCGTGGGGCCAACGTCCTGACTTTC
TRBJ2-7 | . | TRBV29-1 | CSTTPLSSYEQYF | TGCAGCACGACACCCCTGAGCTCCTACGAGCAGTACTTC
TRBJ2-5 | TRBD2 | TRBV30 | CAWSTPGTTETQYF | TGTGCCTGGAGTACCCCCGGGACTACAGAGACCCAGTACTTC
TRBJ1-5 | . | TRBV18 | CASSPGGGQPQHF | TGTGCCAGCTCACCAGGGGGCGGTCAGCCCCAGCATTTT
TRBJ2-3 | TRBD2 | TRBV5-1 | CASSLGGGNTQYF | TGCGCCAGCAGCTTGGGCGGGGGAAATACGCAGTATTTT
TRBJ2-2 | TRBD2 | TRBV10-2 | CASSETSGRSFKTGELFF | TGCGCCAGCAGCGAGACTAGCGGGAGATCCTTTAAAACCGGGGAGCTGTTTTTT
TRBJ2-1 | TRBD2 | TRBV2 | CASSAGGWDEQFF | TGTGCCAGCAGTGCGGGAGGGTGGGATGAGCAGTTCTTC
TRBJ2-7 | TRBD2 | TRBV7-9 | CASSFRTSGSWSEQYF | TGTGCCAGCAGCTTTAGAACTAGCGGGAGCTGGAGCGAGCAGTACTTC
TRBJ2-1 | TRBD2 | TRBV7-9 | CASSPRAGDYNEQFF | TGTGCCAGCAGCCCGAGGGCGGGAGACTACAATGAGCAGTTCTTC
TRBJ2-3 | . | TRBV7-2 | CASRGGQTWPTQYF | TGTGCCAGCAGGGGAGGCCAAACATGGCCTACGCAGTATTTT
TRBJ1-2 | . | TRBV19 | CASSIANRLGSNGYTF | TGTGCCAGTAGTATTGCGAACAGGCTGGGTTCGAATGGCTACACCTTC
TRBJ2-7 | TRBD1 | TRBV11-2 | CASSLGTGAREQYF | TGTGCCAGCAGCTTGGGAACAGGGGCCCGCGAGCAGTACTTC
TRBJ1-1 | . | TRBV9 | CASSVLSRLDTEAFF | TGTGCCAGCAGCGTTCTGAGCCGTCTGGACACTGAAGCTTTCTTT
TRBJ1-3 | TRBD1 | TRBV27 | CASSLSTGRGNTIYF | TGTGCCAGCAGTTTATCGACAGGGAGGGGAAACACCATATATTTT
TRBJ1-1 | . | TRBV18 | CASSPQGKFEAFF | TGTGCCAGCTCACCTCAGGGAAAGTTTGAAGCTTTCTTT